These T cell receptor beta chains were read from a single sample in a study of Ad26.COV2.S vaccination and SARS-CoV-2 variants. Method: immunoSEQ multiplex PCR; TCRdb's copy keeps in-frame clones and lacks some. Among fewer than 900,000 clones, roughly 90% were seen once, and the ten largest hold roughly 1.5%. Sequencing was performed on peripheral blood, taken in a trial of Ad26.COV2.S vaccine versus placebo. Receptor source: a person between 18 and 60 years old who received the Ad26.COV2.S COVID-19 vaccine or a placebo. Each CDR3 is given with its conserved first and last residue. Each record gives: clone size, D gene, CDR3 length, V gene, J gene, CDR3 DNA, CDR3 protein. The D gene is left open where the match is weak. The listing skips clone size in some rows; elsewhere it reads once, few, many or a size class.

size: -; D: -; length: 15; V: TRBV27; J: TRBJ1-2; DNA: TGTGCCAGCAGTGCCCGGGACTGGGACGCATATGGCTACACCTTC; CDR3: CASSARDWDAYGYTF
size: -; D: -; length: 16; V: TRBV5-1; J: TRBJ2-3; DNA: TGCGCCAGCAGCTTGGGGGCTAGCGCTAGCACAGATACGCAGTATTTT; CDR3: CASSLGASASTDTQYF
size: -; D: TRBD1; length: 13; V: TRBV24-1; J: TRBJ2-7; DNA: TGTGCCACCAGTGCCCAGGGGGCTCCCGAGCAGTACTTC; CDR3: CATSAQGAPEQYF
size: -; D: -; length: 11; V: TRBV29-1; J: TRBJ2-7; DNA: TGCAGCGTTGAATCGGGTATCGAGCAGTACTTC; CDR3: CSVESGIEQYF
size: -; D: TRBD2; length: 17; V: TRBV11-3; J: TRBJ2-1; DNA: TGTGCCAGCAGCTTTACCCGACTAGCGGGAGATCTCGATGAGCAGTTCTTC; CDR3: CASSFTRLAGDLDEQFF
size: -; D: TRBD2; length: 12; V: TRBV29-1; J: TRBJ2-1; DNA: TGCAGCTACTTAGCGGGATTCAATGAGCAGTTCTTC; CDR3: CSYLAGFNEQFF
size: -; D: -; length: 11; V: TRBV29-1; J: TRBJ1-2; DNA: TGCAGCACCGTTCGAACAGGGGGCTACACCTTC; CDR3: CSTVRTGGYTF
size: once; D: TRBD1; length: 14; V: TRBV6-5; J: TRBJ1-2; DNA: TGTGCCAGCAGAATGGACAGGGGGGAATATGGCTACACCTTC; CDR3: CASRMDRGEYGYTF
size: -; D: TRBD2; length: 16; V: TRBV10-2; J: TRBJ2-1; DNA: TGCGCCAGCAGTGGGGGACTAGCGGGTTACTACAATGAGCAGTTCTTC; CDR3: CASSGGLAGYYNEQFF
size: -; D: TRBD2; length: 15; V: TRBV7-9; J: TRBJ2-1; DNA: TGTGCCAGCAGCATGGGACTAGCGGGAGTGAATGAGCAGTTCTTC; CDR3: CASSMGLAGVNEQFF
size: -; D: -; length: 12; V: TRBV12-3/TRBV12-4; J: TRBJ1-2; DNA: TGTGCCAGCACCTCGGTACGGCAGTTCTACACCTTC; CDR3: CASTSVRQFYTF
size: -; D: -; length: 17; V: TRBV15; J: TRBJ2-7; DNA: TGTGCCACCAGCACCGCGCCGGGGGGCTGGGGAACCTACGAGCAGTACTTC; CDR3: CATSTAPGGWGTYEQYF
size: once; D: TRBD1; length: 14; V: TRBV10-2; J: TRBJ2-1; DNA: TGCGCCAGCAGTGCCCCTCGACAGGGGTTTAGGCAGTTCTTC; CDR3: CASSAPRQGFRQFF
size: -; D: -; length: 12; V: TRBV5-1; J: TRBJ1-1; DNA: TGCGCCAGCAGCTCGGAGACGACGGAAGCTTTCTTT; CDR3: CASSSETTEAFF
size: once; D: -; length: 14; V: TRBV10-3; J: TRBJ1-2; DNA: TGTGCCATCAGTGACTACAGGGTGGGCTATGGCTACACCTTC; CDR3: CAISDYRVGYGYTF
size: few; D: TRBD2; length: 16; V: TRBV7-3; J: TRBJ2-3; DNA: TGTGCCAGCAGCCCCTTTCGAGCGGGGGGTACAGATACGCAGTATTTT; CDR3: CASSPFRAGGTDTQYF
size: -; D: -; length: 13; V: TRBV2; J: TRBJ2-5; DNA: TGTGCCAGCAAGGGGCAGCCGCAAGAGACCCAGTACTTC; CDR3: CASKGQPQETQYF
size: -; D: -; length: 13; V: TRBV15; J: TRBJ2-7; DNA: TGTGCCACCAGCAGATTCATAACTCACGAGCAGTACTTC; CDR3: CATSRFITHEQYF